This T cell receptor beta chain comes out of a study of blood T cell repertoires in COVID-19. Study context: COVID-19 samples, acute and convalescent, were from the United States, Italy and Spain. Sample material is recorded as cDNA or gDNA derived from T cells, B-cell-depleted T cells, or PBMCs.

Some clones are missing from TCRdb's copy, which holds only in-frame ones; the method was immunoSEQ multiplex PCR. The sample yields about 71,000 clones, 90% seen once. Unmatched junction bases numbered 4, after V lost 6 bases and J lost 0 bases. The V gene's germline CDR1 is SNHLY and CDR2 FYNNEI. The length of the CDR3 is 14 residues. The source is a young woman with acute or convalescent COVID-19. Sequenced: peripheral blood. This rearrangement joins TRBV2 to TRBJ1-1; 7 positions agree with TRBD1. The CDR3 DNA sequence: TGTGCCAGCAGCCGGGGACAGATGAACACTGAAGCTTTCTTT. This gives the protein CASSRGQMNTEAFF.